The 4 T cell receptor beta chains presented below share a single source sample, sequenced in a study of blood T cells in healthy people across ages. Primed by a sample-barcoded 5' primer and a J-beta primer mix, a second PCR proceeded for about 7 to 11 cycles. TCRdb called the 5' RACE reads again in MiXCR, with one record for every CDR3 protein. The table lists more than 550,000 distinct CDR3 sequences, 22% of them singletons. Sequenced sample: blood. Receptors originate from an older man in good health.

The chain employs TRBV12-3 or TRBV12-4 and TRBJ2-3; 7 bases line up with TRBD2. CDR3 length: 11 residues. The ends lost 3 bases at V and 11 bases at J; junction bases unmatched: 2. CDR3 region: CASSFWEGQYF. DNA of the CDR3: TGTGCCAGCAGTTTCTGGGAGGGGCAGTATTTT.

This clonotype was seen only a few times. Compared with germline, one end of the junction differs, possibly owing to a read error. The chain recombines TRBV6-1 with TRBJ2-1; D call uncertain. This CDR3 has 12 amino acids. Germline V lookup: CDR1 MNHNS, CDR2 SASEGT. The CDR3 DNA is TGTGCCAGCAGATCCGACGCCTCACCACCGTACTTC. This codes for CASRSDASPPYF.

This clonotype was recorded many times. DNA for the CDR3: TGTGCCAGCAGTTCTAATCAGGTGGCGACGAACACTGAAGCTTTCTTT. Protein product: CASSSNQVATNTEAFF. The chain uses TRBV27 and TRBJ1-1; D is unresolved. The CDR3 has 16 amino acids. V lost 4 bases to trimming and J lost 1 base, with 16 bases between them. In germline, CDR1 is MNHEY, CDR2 SMNVEV (reference sequence).

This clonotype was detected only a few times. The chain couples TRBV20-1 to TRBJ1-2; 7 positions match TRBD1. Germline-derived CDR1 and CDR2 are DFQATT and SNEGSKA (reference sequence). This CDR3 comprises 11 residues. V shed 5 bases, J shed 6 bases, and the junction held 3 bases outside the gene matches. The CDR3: CSAARGDGYTF. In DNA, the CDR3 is TGCAGTGCTGCCAGGGGGGATGGCTACACCTTC.